This TCR beta chain was sequenced in a study of T cells after yellow fever vaccination. Study-level results: After the booster, nearly 98% of CD4 and about nine tenths of CD8 primary-response clones were re-detected. It was a small share of clonotypes that appeared in both CD4 and CD8 compartments. In FACS-sorted repertoires, abundant clonotypes from the bulk population could appear as contaminants.

This CDR3 contains 15 residues. CDR1 is SGHRS and CDR2 is YFSETQ in the germline V gene. Trimming removed 0 bases at V and 5 bases at J, with 12 bases between. About this clonotype: Its target is not known.

They built TCR cDNA with 5'RACE template switching, a step that put in a universal primer site and UMIs. One entry per CDR3 protein, called by TCRdb with MiXCR from the 5' RACE reads. The table lists some 350,000 distinct CDR3 sequences, 3% to 4.5% of them singletons. Sequenced material: PBMCs, taken 5 days after the yellow fever booster vaccination. This receptor was taken from a man between 18 and 35 years old who received the YFV17D yellow fever vaccine. The chain links TRBV5-1 to TRBJ1-5, with D maybe TRBD1 (6 bases). CDR3 bases: TGCGCCAGCAGCTTGGACGTCGGGGGCCATCAGCCCCAGCATTTT. The encoded protein is CASSLDVGGHQPQHF.